This T cell receptor beta chain is drawn from a study of blood T cell repertoires in COVID-19. For the study at large: Spain, Italy and the United States supplied samples that represented acute and convalescent COVID-19. Sample material is recorded as cDNA or gDNA derived from T cells, B-cell-depleted T cells, or PBMCs.

The authors' processing: For nucleated cells, counts were estimated from reference gene primer amplification. The table came from immunoSEQ multiplex PCR; TCRdb's copy has only in-frame clones and leaves some out. V and J calls and clone size follow that table, whereas D and trimming were derived from the DNA. The repertoire holds 130,000 to 150,000 clones, with about four fifths as singletons. This clone has only a few counts. The source is a human donor with acute or convalescent COVID-19. The donor label of this sample is uncertain. Sequenced sample: peripheral blood.

This CDR3 reads CASSLGRGFNQPQHF. The CDR3 region has the DNA TGCGCCAGCAGTTTAGGGCGGGGATTCAATCAGCCCCAGCATTTT. V gene TRBV4-1 combines with J gene TRBJ1-5; D gene unclear. The CDR3 totals 15 residues. Between the trimmed V and J ends, which lost 6 bases and 3 bases, there was a span of 15 bases. Looked up from germline, CDR1 is MGHRA and CDR2 is YSYEKL.